This T cell receptor beta chain was captured in a study of T cells in Graves' hyperthyroidism and ophthalmopathy. Amplified TCR beta CDR3 regions came from RNA transcripts. With the HTBI primer set, the TCR CDR3 went through a first round of RT-PCR. One entry per CDR3 protein results from TCRdb running MiXCR on the multiplex PCR reads. The repertoire holds about 340,000 distinct CDR3 sequences, with about 20% as singletons. As for this clonotype: Its antigen is not known.

Study findings and constraints: In the blood, most expanded thyroid clonotypes above 0.001 appeared as well.

The V end was cut by 3 bases, the J end by 7 bases, with 6 bases between. The CDR3 runs 12 residues. CDR1 and CDR2 from the germline V gene are MNHEY and SMNVEV (reference sequence). The chain links TRBV27 to TRBJ2-2; D gene uncertain. Sequences were obtained from blood. The receptor comes from a woman aged 45 to 65 with Graves' hyperthyroidism. The CDR3 DNA is TGTGCCAGCAGTTTTACTCTCGGGGAGCTGTTTTTT. Encoded protein: CASSFTLGELFF.